This TCR beta chain was documented in a study of blood T cell repertoires in COVID-19. The wider study: Spain, Italy and the United States supplied samples that represented acute and convalescent COVID-19. PBMCs, B-cell-depleted T cells, or T cells were the source of the cDNA or gDNA that made up the material.

The CDR3 length is 14 residues. Trimming cost V 6 bases and J 1 base, with 10 bases left between them. Germline CDR1 reads MNHEY; CDR2 reads SVGAGI. Categorization into cohorts depended on clinical history that participants reported. Two consecutive negative NP/OP PCR tests, clearance, or resolved symptoms defined Cohort 3 recovery. Generated by immunoSEQ multiplex PCR, the TCRdb table keeps only in-frame clones and is missing some. This repertoire shows 200,000 to 250,000 clones, more than 80% found once; its top ten account for 1.8%. The V gene is TRBV6-5, the J gene TRBJ2-4, with a weak D call TRBD1 (6 bases). Sequencing was carried out using PBMCs or T cells enriched from blood (not recorded which). The origin of this receptor is a man between 60 and 75 years old who had recovered from COVID-19. The CDR3 here is CASSPTGAKNIQYF. For the CDR3, the DNA is TGTGCCAGCAGCCCAACAGGGGCCAAAAACATTCAGTACTTC.